Detailed here is one T cell receptor (beta chain). The sample comes from a study of CD8 T cells in Susac syndrome. An amount of RNA that ranged from roughly 0.45 to 1 ug was reverse transcribed with random hexamers. The method of amplification for TCR beta CDR3 was immunoSEQ multiplex PCR, covering 54 Vbeta and 13 Jbeta. MiXCR, run by TCRdb on the immunoSEQ multiplex PCR reads, gives a single entry per CDR3 protein. The sample yields about 130,000 distinct CDR3 sequences, around 94% seen once. TCR beta was sequenced from blood CD8+ and CD4+ T cells. Age- and sex-matched healthy donors served as the control group. Per germline, CDR1 SGHTA and CDR2 FQGNSA. The CDR3 has 15 amino acids. With V trimmed by 5 bases and J by 7 bases, 11 bases remained unmatched.

The chain recombines TRBV7-2 with TRBJ2-1; TRBD2 matches at 7 bases. Specimen: CD4+ T cells from PBMCs. The sequence came from a human donor in good health. Written as DNA, the CDR3 is TGTGCCAGCAGCGCCCTACCTGGCGGGAGTAATGAGCAGTTCTTC. Protein product: CASSALPGGSNEQFF.